The present TCR beta chain was sequenced within a study of T-cell reconstitution after alpha-beta-depleted transplantation in children. The study, taken as a whole, reports: From surviving recipient T cells and thymic progenitors came the high day-60 TCRbeta diversity observed in some patients. Reports say that about two months after transplant, the alpha-beta T cells came out of several hundred graft clones that had expanded. Counts and diversity of T cells one year after transplant came mostly from newly produced T cells.

For TCRbeta, the library was prepared with unique molecular identifiers. One entry per CDR3 protein, called by TCRdb with MiXCR from the PCR reads. The sample consists of approximately 630,000 distinct CDR3 sequences, around 12% of them appearing once. Germline V lookup: CDR1 DFQATT, CDR2 SNEGSKA (reference sequence). The CDR3 spans 18 residues. Concerning this clonotype: Its target is not known.

The specimen was PBMCs, collected before TCRalphabeta/CD19-depleted stem cell transplant. This clonotype was sampled from a girl under 10 years old with congenital amegakaryocytic thrombocytopenia, due to receive a stem cell transplant. The rearrangement links TRBV20-1 to TRBJ2-7; 14 bases align to TRBD2. CDR3 in DNA: TGCAGCACGATAGAATTCGGGACTAGCGGGAGAGTGGGCTACGAGCAGTACTTC. Translating gives CSTIEFGTSGRVGYEQYF.